The entry that follows covers one T cell receptor beta chain sequence. The source of the sample is a study of blood T cell repertoires in COVID-19. Overall study: The samples span acute and convalescent COVID-19 from the United States, Italy and Spain. Sources were T cells, B-cell-depleted T cells, or PBMCs; the material itself was cDNA or gDNA.

This CDR3 comprises 17 residues. Germline CDR1 reads MDHEN; CDR2 reads SYDVKM. The V gene end was trimmed by 3 bases and the J gene end by 1 base; junction bases not matched to a gene: 5. TCRdb keeps only in-frame clones here, not all; method: immunoSEQ multiplex PCR. Among under 50,000 clones, more than 65% were seen once, and the ten largest hold around 20%. The sequence came from a man between 70 and 80 years old with acute or convalescent COVID-19. The sequenced sample was peripheral blood. The chain combines TRBV28 with TRBJ1-5, with 11 nucleotides matching TRBD1. CDR3 in DNA: TGTGCCAGCAGTTTCGGACAGGGGGCTATGAGCAATCAGCCCCAGCATTTT. This encodes CASSFGQGAMSNQPQHF.